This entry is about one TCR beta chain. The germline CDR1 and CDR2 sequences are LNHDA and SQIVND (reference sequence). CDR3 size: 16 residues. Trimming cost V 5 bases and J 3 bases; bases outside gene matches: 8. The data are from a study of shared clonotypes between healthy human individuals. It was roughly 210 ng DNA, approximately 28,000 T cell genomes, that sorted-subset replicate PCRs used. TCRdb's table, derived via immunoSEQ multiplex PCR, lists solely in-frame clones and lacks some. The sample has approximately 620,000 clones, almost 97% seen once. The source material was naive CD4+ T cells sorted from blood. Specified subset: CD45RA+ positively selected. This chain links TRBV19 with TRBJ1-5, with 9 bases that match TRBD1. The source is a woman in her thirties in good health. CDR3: CASSRTGTGINQPQHF. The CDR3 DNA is TGTGCCAGTAGTCGGACCGGGACAGGGATCAATCAGCCCCAGCATTTT. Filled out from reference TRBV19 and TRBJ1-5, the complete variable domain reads DGGITQSPKYLFRKEGQNVTLSCEQNLNHDAMYWYRQDPGQGLRLIYYSQIVNDFQKGDIAEGYSVSREKKESFPLTVTSAQKNPTAFYLCASSRTGTGINQPQHFGDGTRLSIL.